The 27 T cell receptor beta chains below come from one sample, sequenced in a study of cytomegalovirus exposure and HLA in healthy donors. Data came from immunoSEQ multiplex PCR; TCRdb stores just in-frame clones and leaves some out. Altogether around 150,000 clones are present, roughly nine tenths being singletons, with the ten largest covering around 5%. The sample taken for sequencing was PBMCs. These receptors originate from a woman younger than 45 in good health and CMV-seronegative.

V usage is TRBV14 and J usage is TRBJ1-6; D ambiguous. The V and J ends lost 0 bases and 8 bases respectively, with 5 bases between them. Per the germline V gene, CDR1 is SGHDN and CDR2 is FVKESK. This CDR3 has 13 amino acids. The CDR3 DNA is TGTGCCAGCAGCCAAGAGTTGGATTCACCCCTCCACTTT. Residues: CASSQELDSPLHF. The whole variable domain, filled in from reference TRBV14 and TRBJ1-6, reads EAGVTQFPSHSVIEKGQTVTLRCDPISGHDNLYWYRRVMGKEIKFLLHFVKESKQDESGMPNNRFLAERTGGTYSTLKVQPAELEDSGVYFCASSQELDSPLHFGNGTRLTVT.

This clone has a single count. The chain couples TRBV27 to TRBJ2-7; possibly TRBD2 for D (5 bases). CDR1 and CDR2 from the germline V gene are MNHEY and SMNVEV (reference sequence). This CDR3 contains 13 residues. Trimming shortened V by 3 bases and J by 2 bases, and 8 bases separated the two germline ends. Here the CDR3 DNA reads TGTGCCAGCAGTTTGACGGGGACCTACGAGCAGTACTTC. Translating it yields CASSLTGTYEQYF.

This clone was seen only a few times. The chain carries TRBV7-6 and TRBJ1-2, with D possibly TRBD1 on 6 matching bases. The CDR3 covers 13 residues. Germline V lookup: CDR1 SGHVS, CDR2 FNYEAQ. V dropped 2 bases and J dropped 5 bases, with 9 bases sitting between them. For the CDR3, the DNA is TGTGCCAGCAGCTTACAGGGGCGGTATGGCTACACCTTC. Translation gives CASSLQGRYGYTF.

This clone occurred once. This chain links TRBV6-6 with TRBJ1-1; D may be TRBD1 (6 bases). With 2 bases removed from V and 1 base from J, the gap between germline ends came to 11 bases. The CDR3 contains 15 residues. Germline V gene data show CDR1 as MNHNY and CDR2 as SVGAGI (reference sequence). The CDR3 sequence: CASSYKTGGNTEAFF. CDR3 DNA: TGTGCCAGCAGTTACAAGACAGGTGGGAACACTGAAGCTTTCTTT.

This chain joins TRBV6-1 and TRBJ2-2; D call uncertain. Germline V lookup: CDR1 MNHNS, CDR2 SASEGT. The CDR3 spans 15 residues. The V gene lost 8 bases and the J gene lost 0 bases, with 13 bases spanning the gap. Here the CDR3 DNA reads TGTGCCAGCGGCACTCAGGCGTCGAACACCGGGGAGCTGTTTTTT. It encodes CASGTQASNTGELFF.

The chain combines TRBV4-3 with TRBJ2-7; 9 bases line up with TRBD1. There are 15 residues in the CDR3. V gave up 0 bases and J gave up 6 bases; unmatched junction bases: 6. Germline V gives CDR1 LGHNA, CDR2 YSLEER. CDR3 amino acids: CASSQDLGQGSEQYF. The CDR3, as DNA: TGCGCCAGCAGCCAAGATCTGGGACAGGGCAGCGAGCAGTACTTC.

This chain uses TRBV6-5 with TRBJ1-3; D unresolved. There are 13 residues in the CDR3. Germline CDR1 reads MNHEY; CDR2 reads SVGAGI. V was trimmed by 7 bases and J by 4 bases, leaving 11 bases between them. CDR3 coding DNA: TGTGCCAGCACCCCGCCTCTGGGAAACACCATATATTTT. Its protein product is CASTPPLGNTIYF.

The rearrangement uses TRBV5-1 and TRBJ2-2, with TRBD2 identical over 10 bases. V gave up 2 bases and J gave up 6 bases; unmatched junction bases: 4. Germline lookup yields CDR1 SGHRS and CDR2 YFSETQ. CDR3 length: 15 residues. The CDR3, as DNA: TGCGCCAGCAGCTTTAGGACTAGCGGTCCCGGGGAGCTGTTTTTT. This translates into CASSFRTSGPGELFF.

V usage is TRBV7-8 and J usage is TRBJ1-3; no reliable D call. CDR1 and CDR2 from the germline V gene are SGHVS and FQNEAQ. Deletions cut 0 bases from V and 4 bases from J, with 10 bases between. CDR3 length equals 15 residues. DNA for the CDR3: TGTGCCAGCAGCTTAGCACTCGCCTGGGGAAACACCATATATTTT. Residues: CASSLALAWGNTIYF.

The chain employs TRBV27 and TRBJ2-1, with D perhaps matching TRBD1 (6 bases). Germline V CDR1 and CDR2: MNHEY, SMNVEV (reference sequence). The CDR3 length is 13 residues. Trimming pared 7 bases from V and 7 bases from J, leaving 14 bases between. The CDR3, as DNA: TGTGCCAGCATTAAGGCAGGGGTTAATGAGCAGTTCTTC. Encoded protein: CASIKAGVNEQFF.

CDR3 residues: CASNPSQAGGEAFF. The CDR3 DNA is TGTGCCAGTAACCCGTCACAGGCGGGGGGTGAAGCTTTCTTT. The rearrangement uses TRBV18 and TRBJ1-1; maybe TRBD1 (5 bases). Germline assignment: CDR1 KGHSH and CDR2 LQKENI. This CDR3 region has 14 residues. Trimming shortened V by 9 bases and J by 7 bases, and 21 bases separated the two germline ends.

The chain links TRBV7-9 to TRBJ2-3; D perhaps matches TRBD1 (6 bases). This CDR3 is 17 amino acids long. Germline values: CDR1 SEHNR, CDR2 FQNEAQ (reference sequence). V was clipped by 1 base and J by 5 bases, with 19 bases between them. The CDR3, as DNA: TGTGCCAGCAGCTTAGAGGGGGAGAGCTGGGGACGAGATACGCAGTATTTT. Its protein is CASSLEGESWGRDTQYF. Combining the CDR3 with reference TRBV7-9 and TRBJ2-3 gives the whole variable domain DTGVSQNPRHKITKRGQNVTFRCDPISEHNRLYWYRQTLGQGPEFLTYFQNEAQLEKSRLLSDRFSAERPKGSFSTLEIQRTEQGDSAMYLCASSLEGESWGRDTQYFGPGTRLTVL.

This clone occurred once. V usage is TRBV4-1 and J usage is TRBJ2-5, with 10 bases lining up with TRBD2. Germline V lookup: CDR1 MGHRA, CDR2 YSYEKL. The CDR3 is 16 amino acids. V gave up 3 bases and J gave up 0 bases; unmatched junction bases: 4. CDR3 sequence (DNA): TGCGCCAGCAGCCACAGTAGCGGGGGGTACCAAGAGACCCAGTACTTC. This sequence encodes CASSHSSGGYQETQYF.

The sample holds one count of this clone. This CDR3 is CASADGSSYNSPLHF. Written as DNA, the CDR3 is TGTGCCAGCGCGGACGGTAGCTCCTATAATTCACCCCTCCACTTT. The J gene is TRBJ1-6, the V gene TRBV27; D gene unclear. Germline values: CDR1 MNHEY, CDR2 SMNVEV (reference sequence). Trimming shortened V by 8 bases and J by 0 bases, and 11 bases separated the two germline ends. The CDR3 is 15 residues long.

This sequence joins TRBV7-9 and TRBJ2-7; TRBD2 aligns across 10 bases. Germline V gives CDR1 SEHNR, CDR2 FQNEAQ (reference sequence). The CDR3 has 15 amino acids. The J segment lost 0 bases and the V segment lost 4 bases, leaving 3 bases of the junction unmatched. Here the CDR3 DNA reads TGTGCCAGCAGCTGGAGCGGGGGGGCCTCCTACGAGCAGTACTTC. It specifies CASSWSGGASYEQYF. Supplemented by reference TRBV7-9 and TRBJ2-7, the full variable domain reads DTGVSQNPRHKITKRGQNVTFRCDPISEHNRLYWYRQTLGQGPEFLTYFQNEAQLEKSRLLSDRFSAERPKGSFSTLEIQRTEQGDSAMYLCASSWSGGASYEQYFGPGTRLTVT.

The chain is built from TRBV9 and TRBJ1-3; D is undetermined. Germline-derived CDR1 and CDR2 are SGDLS and YYNGEE. Trimming removed 0 bases at V and 0 bases at J, with 13 bases between. This CDR3 has 17 residues. The CDR3: CASSVGAGASSGNTIYF. In DNA, the CDR3 is TGTGCCAGCAGCGTAGGGGCAGGCGCTAGCTCTGGAAACACCATATATTTT.

This clone was recorded only once. This chain connects TRBV7-2 to TRBJ1-2, with TRBD1 as a possible D gene (6 bases). Germline CDR1 reads SGHTA; CDR2 reads FQGNSA. This CDR3 has 17 amino acids. Deletions cut 1 base from V and 6 bases from J, with 21 bases between. The CDR3 protein is CASSLERAGAQSHGYTF. The CDR3 coding sequence is TGTGCCAGCAGCTTAGAGAGGGCAGGGGCGCAGTCGCATGGCTACACCTTC.

This chain connects TRBV19 to TRBJ1-4; possibly TRBD1 for D (6 bases). V dropped 5 bases and J dropped 0 bases, with 10 bases sitting between them. The CDR3 contains 15 residues. Germline CDR1 and CDR2: LNHDA and SQIVND (reference sequence). CDR3 in DNA: TGTGCCAGTAGTCTCAACAGGGCAACTAATGAAAAACTGTTTTTT. As protein: CASSLNRATNEKLFF.

This sequence joins TRBV29-1 and TRBJ1-2; D remains ambiguous. The CDR3 extends over 11 amino acids. V lost 4 bases to trimming and J lost 4 bases, with 7 bases between them. Germline CDR1 SQVTM, CDR2 ANQGSEA. The CDR3 DNA follows: TGCAGCGTTGTGTTTGGCTATGGCTACACCTTC. This gives the protein CSVVFGYGYTF.

This clone was detected once. This chain connects TRBV2 to TRBJ1-1; D unclear. Trimming took off 6 bases at V and 11 bases at J, with 19 bases between the two ends. The CDR3 contains 13 residues. The germline gives CDR1 SNHLY, CDR2 FYNNEI. CDR3 DNA sequence: TGTGCCAGCAGCCCCCCACTGGGTCGGGCGGCTTTCTTT. Amino acid sequence: CASSPPLGRAAFF.

The chain combines TRBV7-9 with TRBJ2-7; the match to TRBD2 covers 9 bases. Germline CDR1 reads SEHNR; CDR2 reads FQNEAQ (reference sequence). V shed 1 base, J shed 3 bases, and the junction held 10 bases outside the gene matches. CDR3 size: 17 residues. The DNA for the CDR3 is TGTGCCAGCAGCTTAGACCCACCGGGACTAGCTTACTACGAGCAGTACTTC. It is translated as CASSLDPPGLAYYEQYF.

The J gene is TRBJ2-7, the V gene TRBV7-2; no clear D. This CDR3 comprises 18 residues. The ends were cut back, 5 bases at V and 1 base at J, with 24 bases in the middle. In germline, CDR1 is SGHTA, CDR2 FQGNSA. The CDR3 sequence: CASSHPRVLGSSSYEQYF. CDR3 coding DNA: TGTGCCAGCAGCCATCCCCGGGTGTTGGGATCTTCATCCTACGAGCAGTACTTC.

J is TRBJ2-3 and V is TRBV7-9; D call uncertain. The germline V gene encodes CDR1 SEHNR and CDR2 FQNEAQ (reference sequence). The CDR3 totals 14 residues. V was trimmed by 2 bases and J by 4 bases, leaving 10 bases between them. The CDR3 sequence is CASSLRMLADTQYF. CDR3 nucleotides: TGTGCCAGCAGCTTACGGATGTTGGCAGATACGCAGTATTTT.

The rearrangement uses TRBV4-1 and TRBJ2-7; D unresolved. The CDR3 is made up of 15 amino acids. Trimming pared 0 bases from V and 2 bases from J, leaving 11 bases between. Germline V lookup: CDR1 MGHRA, CDR2 YSYEKL. As DNA, the CDR3 is TGCGCCAGCAGCCAAGATCGGAAGGGCGCCTACGAGCAGTACTTC. Translated: CASSQDRKGAYEQYF.

V gene TRBV7-2 combines with J gene TRBJ2-3, with D hard to call. CDR3 length equals 13 residues. Germline V gene lookup returns CDR1 SGHTA and CDR2 FQGNSA. V was clipped by 5 bases and J by 2 bases, with 8 bases between them. The CDR3 here is CASSGDFTDTQYF. The DNA of the CDR3 is TGTGCCAGCAGCGGAGACTTCACAGATACGCAGTATTTT.

The rearrangement links TRBV7-2 to TRBJ2-5, with D possibly TRBD2 on 7 matching bases. Germline assignment: CDR1 SGHTA and CDR2 FQGNSA. The CDR3 totals 17 residues. The V gene lost 5 bases and the J gene lost 0 bases, with 19 bases spanning the gap. In nucleotides, the CDR3 is TGTGCCAGCAGCCCCCGGGGGGCGGGGGTAAACCAAGAGACCCAGTACTTC. Its protein is CASSPRGAGVNQETQYF.

The rearrangement uses TRBV5-4 and TRBJ2-2, with TRBD1 matching 9 bases. This CDR3 region has 16 residues. Germline-derived CDR1 and CDR2 are SGHNT and YYREEE (reference sequence). The ends lost 0 bases at V and 4 bases at J; junction bases unmatched: 4. CDR3 nucleotides: TGTGCCAGCAGCTTGGGGACAGGGGCGGGCACCGGGGAGCTGTTTTTT. Translating it yields CASSLGTGAGTGELFF. The variable domain in full, completed from reference TRBV5-4 and TRBJ2-2, reads ETGVTQSPTHLIKTRGQQVTLRCSSQSGHNTVSWYQQALGQGPQFIFQYYREEENGRGNFPPRFSGLQFPNYSSELNVNALELDDSALYLCASSLGTGAGTGELFFGEGSRLTVL.